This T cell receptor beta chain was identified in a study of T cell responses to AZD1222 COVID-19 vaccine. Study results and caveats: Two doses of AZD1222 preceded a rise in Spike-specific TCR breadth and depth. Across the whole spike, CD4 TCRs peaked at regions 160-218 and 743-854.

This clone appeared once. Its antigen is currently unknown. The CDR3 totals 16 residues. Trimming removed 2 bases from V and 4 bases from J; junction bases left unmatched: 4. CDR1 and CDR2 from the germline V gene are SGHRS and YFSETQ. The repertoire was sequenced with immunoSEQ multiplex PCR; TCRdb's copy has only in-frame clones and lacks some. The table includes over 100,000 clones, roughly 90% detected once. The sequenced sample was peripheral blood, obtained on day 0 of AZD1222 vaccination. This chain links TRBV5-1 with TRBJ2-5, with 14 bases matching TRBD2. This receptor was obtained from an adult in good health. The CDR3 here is CASSLRTSGGLETQYF. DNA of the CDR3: TGCGCCAGCAGCTTACGGACTAGCGGGGGGTTAGAGACCCAGTACTTC.